The sequence of this T cell receptor beta chain was determined in a study of TET2 disruption in CD19-targeted CAR T cells (dated by TCRdb to the late 2010s). At the level of the whole study: The number of samples was determined by the original clinical trial design and by which samples were available, and no additional inclusion criteria were applied.

The research as a whole found: The conclusions about the patient's CAR T cells were based on extensive analysis of only one subject.

The CDR3 sequence holds 15 residues, the cysteine and phenylalanine included. Sequencing covers 36 bases of the CDR3, shown here with the frame starting at base 1. Reading the germline V gene gives CDR1 SGHRS and CDR2 YFSETQ. Comment on this clone: The antigen it recognizes is unknown. Read coverage stops 3 residues before the CDR3 terminus; the germline J gene supplies the remainder. Other DNA sequences in this specimen translate into the identical CDR3.

Read against the paper, the sample's treatment or condition label means: autologous CTL019 cells: CD19 CAR with 4-1BB and CD3 zeta domains. The CD19 CAR incorporated TCR zeta and 4-1BB costimulatory signaling domains. T cells for CTL019 manufacturing were collected from peripheral blood by means of leukapheresis. The DNeasy Blood and Tissue Kit was used to extract genomic DNA from pre-infusion T cells, peripheral blood, or sorted post-infusion T cells. TCR beta chain deep sequencing was performed with the immunoSEQ assay. The paper's data handling went like this. Clonotype frequencies were computed using only productive TCR beta rearrangements. TCRdb mirrors the immuneACCESS table, restricted to in-frame sequences. Some clones are absent from its copies; in checked studies, under half trace to an unresolved V gene, and the reason for the others is unknown. The V and J calls and the clone size are those of that table, but D and trimming were determined from the DNA. This sample's table carries 25,000 or so clones. Less than 2% of the sample is taken by the ten largest.

The rearranged chain carries TRBV5-1 and TRBJ1-2, with 8 bases aligning to TRBD1. The source is a man in his 70s with chronic lymphocytic leukemia. Sequencing used CD8- CAR+ T cells sorted from cultured blood T cells, obtained for CD19 CAR T cell therapy. This sample's cell subset or site label indicates: CD8-negative CAR-positive T cells from the infusion product. CDR3 bases read: TGCGCCAGCAGCTTGTTGGGACAGGACTCAGATACA. This sequence encodes CASSLLGQDSDT. In full, the CDR3 is CASSLLGQDSDTYTF.